This T cell receptor (beta chain) appears in the sequencing data of a study of CD8 T cells in Susac syndrome. For this clonotype: No antigen is known for it.

RNA amounts of about 0.5 to 1 ug underwent reverse transcription with random hexamers. TCRdb re-analysed the immunoSEQ multiplex PCR reads in MiXCR, keeping a single row per CDR3 protein. The sample holds about 440,000 distinct CDR3 sequences, more than 80% seen once. There are 21 residues in the CDR3. V trimming: 4 bases; J trimming: 0 bases; junction bases outside the gene matches: 19. The germline V gene has CDR1 SGHRS and CDR2 YFSETQ. General study points: It was acknowledged in the study that its TCR sequencing and HLA analysis involved a relatively small number of individuals.

This receptor was identified in a human donor with multiple sclerosis. The gene calls are TRBV5-1 and TRBJ1-5; 10 nucleotides match TRBD1. The sequencing sample was made of CD8+ T cells from PBMCs. CDR3 sequence reads: CASSDKAFGGGQGNSNQPQHF. The CDR3 DNA reads as TGCGCCAGCAGCGACAAGGCCTTTGGCGGGGGACAGGGGAATAGCAATCAGCCCCAGCATTTT.